Following are 20 T cell receptor beta chains from one sample sequenced in a study of T cell repertoires in cytomegalovirus infection. The antigens these receptors bind are not known. From the reads, TCRdb called clonotypes with MiXCR, one entry per CDR3 protein. The sample has 230,000 or so distinct CDR3 sequences; around two fifths are singletons. The sequencing here drew on CD8+ T cells from cultured PBMCs, taken from culture after CMV antigen stimulation. The receptors were gathered from a human donor in good health (CMV status not recorded). Some clones in this sample may be carry-over from other donors' samples.

V and J are TRBV9 and TRBJ2-1, with 8 bases identical to TRBD2. Germline-derived CDR1 and CDR2 are SGDLS and YYNGEE. The CDR3 is 15 amino acids. V lost 3 bases to trimming and J lost 1 base; unmatched junction nucleotides: 3. The CDR3 reads CASSGAGESYNEQFF. For the CDR3, the DNA is TGTGCCAGCAGCGGAGCGGGAGAGTCCTACAATGAGCAGTTCTTC.

Many counts were recorded for this clonotype. This chain links TRBV7-6 with TRBJ2-1; TRBD2 is a possible D gene (5 bases). The CDR3 is made up of 15 amino acids. Germline loops: CDR1 SGHVS, CDR2 FNYEAQ. Trimming stripped 1 base from V and 4 bases from J, with 11 bases between. CDR3 bases: TGTGCCAGCAGCTTAGAGGCGGGTGCTTACAATGAGCAGTTCTTC. It specifies CASSLEAGAYNEQFF.

This clonotype was counted a few times. The V gene is TRBV28, the J gene TRBJ2-1, with TRBD1 identical over 8 bases. Germline V CDR1 and CDR2: MDHEN, SYDVKM. V shed 4 bases and J 7 bases; nucleotides not matched to a gene: 12. This CDR3 is built from 16 residues. The CDR3 DNA sequence: TGTGCCAGCAGTTCCGAATACAGGGGGGTGAGGAATGAGCAGTTCTTC. It is translated as CASSSEYRGVRNEQFF.

This rearrangement joins TRBV5-4 to TRBJ2-3; D is perhaps TRBD1 (5 bases). The germline V gene has CDR1 SGHNT and CDR2 YYREEE (reference sequence). The CDR3 runs to 15 residues. The ends were cut back, 3 bases at V and 3 bases at J, with 14 bases in the middle. The CDR3, as DNA: TGTGCCAGCAGCTATTTTAAAAGGGGAACAGATACGCAGTATTTT. Its translation is CASSYFKRGTDTQYF. Drawing the rest from reference TRBV5-4 and TRBJ2-3, the complete variable domain is ETGVTQSPTHLIKTRGQQVTLRCSSQSGHNTVSWYQQALGQGPQFIFQYYREEENGRGNFPPRFSGLQFPNYSSELNVNALELDDSALYLCASSYFKRGTDTQYFGPGTRLTVL.

The chain is built from TRBV29-1 and TRBJ2-7; 11 bases map to TRBD1. V was clipped by 1 base and J by 4 bases; unmatched bases: 6. Germline V gives CDR1 SQVTM, CDR2 ANQGSEA. This CDR3 has 15 amino acids. The CDR3 is CSVEVLDRGHYEQYF. The CDR3 DNA reads TGCAGCGTTGAAGTGCTGGACAGGGGGCATTACGAGCAGTACTTC.

The chain links TRBV9 to TRBJ2-7; D gene unclear. The V gene lost 7 bases and the J gene lost 4 bases, with 9 bases spanning the gap. The germline V gene has CDR1 SGDLS and CDR2 YYNGEE. The CDR3 is made up of 11 amino acids. The CDR3 bases are TGTGCCAGCGGGCAGGCATACGAGCAGTACTTC. Its translation: CASGQAYEQYF.

In regard to this clonotype: An end of the junction differs from the germline gene, which may be a read error. This chain joins TRBV7-8 and TRBJ2-5; D remains ambiguous. CDR3 length: 15 residues. Germline lookup yields CDR1 SGHVS and CDR2 FQNEAQ. The CDR3 region has the DNA TGTGCCAGCAGACCGAGGAGCAGAGGCCAAGAGACGCAGTACTTC. This gives the protein CASRPRSRGQETQYF. Together with reference TRBV7-8 and TRBJ2-5, the CDR3 gives the full variable domain: GAGVSQSPRYKVAKRGQDVALRCDPISGHVSLFWYQQALGQGPEFLTYFQNEAQLDKSGLPSDRFFAERPEGSVSTLKIQRTQQEDSAVYLCASRPRSRGQETQYFGPGTRLLVL.

This clonotype was seen a few times. This chain joins TRBV12-3 or TRBV12-4 and TRBJ2-5; 8 bases match TRBD1. The ends lost 6 bases at V and 5 bases at J; junction bases unmatched: 2. The CDR3 totals 12 residues. CDR3: CASRSGGETQYF. The CDR3 DNA sequence: TGTGCCAGCAGGTCAGGGGGCGAGACCCAGTACTTC.

The chain links TRBV6-5 to TRBJ2-7; 12 bases map to TRBD2. The germline gives CDR1 MNHEY, CDR2 SVGAGI. The CDR3 is made up of 15 amino acids. With V trimmed by 6 bases and J by 7 bases, 10 bases remained unmatched. The CDR3 DNA reads TGTGCCAGCAGACCTGGACTAGCGGGGCCTCTGGAGCAGTACTTC. As protein: CASRPGLAGPLEQYF.

As for this clonotype: Since a much larger clone is just one base distant, this may be a read error. The CDR3 coding sequence is TGTGCCGGCAGTCCCGGGCGACAGGGGGCCCAAGGGAATGAGCAGTTCTTC. This sequence encodes CAGSPGRQGAQGNEQFF. The V and J genes are TRBV7-4 and TRBJ2-1, with 10 bases matching TRBD1. This CDR3 is 17 amino acids long. Looked up from germline, CDR1 is SGHVT and CDR2 is SQSDAQ. Full variable domain (rest looked up from reference TRBV7-4 and TRBJ2-1): GAGVSQSPRYKVAKRGRDVALRCDSISGHVTLYWYRQTLGQGSEVLTYSQSDAQRDKSGRPSGRFSAERPERSVSTLKIQRTEQGDSAVYLCAGSPGRQGAQGNEQFFGPGTRLTVL.

V and J are TRBV15 and TRBJ1-5; perhaps TRBD1 as D (5 bases). Germline V CDR1 and CDR2: LNHNV, YYDKDF (reference sequence). This CDR3 comprises 15 residues. Trimming left V 0 bases short and J 8 bases short, with 14 bases between. The CDR3: CATSRDRVLMEPQHF. The CDR3 nucleotides are TGTGCCACCAGCAGAGACAGGGTGCTTATGGAGCCCCAGCATTTT. The full variable domain, rest sourced from reference TRBV15 and TRBJ1-5, is DAMVIQNPRYQVTQFGKPVTLSCSQTLNHNVMYWYQQKSSQAPKLLFHYYDKDFNNEADTPDNFQSRRPNTSFCFLDIRSPGLGDTAMYLCATSRDRVLMEPQHFGDGTRLSIL.

The chain links TRBV6-6 to TRBJ2-7, with TRBD1 identical over 7 bases. V was clipped by 5 bases and J by 3 bases; unmatched bases: 7. CDR1 and CDR2 (germline): MNHNY, SVGAGI (reference sequence). The CDR3 is 14 amino acids. CDR3: CASSTRTGYYEQYF. The CDR3, as DNA: TGTGCCAGCAGTACCCGGACAGGTTACTACGAGCAGTACTTC.

This chain joins TRBV28 and TRBJ1-3; D is unclear. CDR3 length: 15 amino acids. V lost 9 bases to trimming and J lost 0 bases, with 15 bases between them. The germline gives CDR1 MDHEN, CDR2 SYDVKM. DNA for the CDR3: TGTGCCAGAAGACTTACCGGTGTCTCTGGAAACACCATATATTTT. Residues: CARRLTGVSGNTIYF. Using reference TRBV28 and TRBJ1-3 for the parts outside the CDR3, the full variable domain is DVKVTQSSRYLVKRTGEKVFLECVQDMDHENMFWYRQDPGLGLRLIYFSYDVKMKEKGDIPEGYSVSREKKERFSLILESASTNQTSMYLCARRLTGVSGNTIYFGEGSWLTVV.

V gene TRBV11-2 combines with J gene TRBJ2-1; no firm D call. Trimming left V 1 base short and J 7 bases short, with 11 bases between. There are 14 residues in the CDR3. Germline CDR1 reads SGHAT; CDR2 reads FQNNGV. Here the CDR3 reads CASSLVPDGNEQFF. The DNA for the CDR3 is TGTGCCAGCAGCTTAGTCCCGGACGGGAATGAGCAGTTCTTC.

This clonotype was found once. This chain joins TRBV19 and TRBJ2-5, with a tentative D call TRBD1 (6 bases). This CDR3 has 13 amino acids. Germline V CDR1 and CDR2: LNHDA, SQIVND (reference sequence). The ends were cut back, 4 bases at V and 6 bases at J, with 12 bases in the middle. CDR3 sequence reads: CASSSHRAKTQYF. For the CDR3, the DNA is TGTGCCAGTAGTAGCCACAGGGCGAAGACCCAGTACTTC.

The chain couples TRBV19 to TRBJ1-1; TRBD1 agrees at 11 bases. CDR1 and CDR2 (germline): LNHDA, SQIVND (reference sequence). The V and J ends lost 4 bases and 5 bases, in that order; junction bases with no gene match: 6. The CDR3 length is 15 residues. The DNA for the CDR3 is TGTGCCAGTAGTAGCCGGACAGGGGGCTTTACTGAAGCTTTCTTT. This codes for CASSSRTGGFTEAFF.

In its sample, this clonotype was seen a few times. This chain joins TRBV7-8 and TRBJ2-2, with TRBD2 matching over 14 bases. The V segment lost 4 bases and the J segment 5 bases; nucleotides outside the gene matches: 12. There are 19 residues in the CDR3. Germline CDR1 and CDR2: SGHVS and FQNEAQ. CDR3 loop: CASSYTGTSGGIWTGELFF. In nucleotides, the CDR3 is TGTGCCAGCAGCTACACCGGGACTAGCGGGGGAATATGGACCGGGGAGCTGTTTTTT.

V is TRBV5-1 and J is TRBJ2-7; 9 nucleotides match TRBD2. The CDR3 consists of 15 residues. Germline V gene sequence: CDR1 SGHRS, CDR2 YFSETQ. V lost 4 bases, J lost 3 bases, and 8 bases stayed unmatched. CDR3 region: CASSVSSGKFYEQYF. CDR3 DNA sequence: TGCGCCAGCAGCGTTTCTAGCGGGAAGTTCTACGAGCAGTACTTC.

This chain uses TRBV19 with TRBJ2-7; 8 nucleotides line up with TRBD2. CDR3 length equals 15 residues. The junction had 6 bases not matched to a gene; V was cut back by 2 bases and J by 3 bases. Germline CDR1 LNHDA, CDR2 SQIVND (reference sequence). Written as DNA, the CDR3 is TGTGCCAGTAGTATACCAGCGGGAGTTAACTACGAGCAGTACTTC. Its translation is CASSIPAGVNYEQYF. Based on the CDR3 plus reference TRBV19 and TRBJ2-7, the full variable domain is DGGITQSPKYLFRKEGQNVTLSCEQNLNHDAMYWYRQDPGQGLRLIYYSQIVNDFQKGDIAEGYSVSREKKESFPLTVTSAQKNPTAFYLCASSIPAGVNYEQYFGPGTRLTVT.

This sequence joins TRBV19 and TRBJ2-3; D perhaps matches TRBD1 (5 bases). CDR3 length: 13 amino acids. From germline, CDR1 is LNHDA and CDR2 SQIVND (reference sequence). The V end was cut by 6 bases, the J end by 2 bases, with 9 bases between. Written as DNA, the CDR3 is TGTGCCAGTAGAATGGACAACACAGATACGCAGTATTTT. Encoded protein: CASRMDNTDTQYF.